Listed below are T cell receptor beta chains from one sample, sequenced in a study of beta chain features in type 1 diabetes. Method: immunoSEQ multiplex PCR; TCRdb's copy keeps in-frame clones and lacks some. The data hold about 360,000 clones, with approximately 12% observed a single time. Sequenced: naive CD4+ T cells from blood. The receptors originated from a woman aged 18-30 years with type 1 diabetes. Each CDR3 is given with its conserved first and last residue. Fields, in order: V gene, J gene, clone size, D gene, CDR3 protein, CDR3 DNA. The D gene is left open where the match is weak. Clone size is not always given. Where it is, it says once, few, many or a class for expanded clones.

v_gene: TRBV4-2; j_gene: TRBJ2-3; abundance: few; d_gene: TRBD2; CDR3aa: CASSQDPASGRTDTQYF; CDR3nt: TGTGCCAGCAGCCAAGACCCGGCTAGCGGCCGCACAGATACGCAGTATTTT
v_gene: TRBV11-2; j_gene: TRBJ1-2; abundance: few; d_gene: -; CDR3aa: CASSRTENYGYTF; CDR3nt: TGTGCCAGCAGCCGGACAGAGAACTATGGCTACACCTTC
v_gene: TRBV5-1; j_gene: TRBJ1-5; abundance: -; d_gene: -; CDR3aa: CASSQGGLNQPQHF; CDR3nt: TGCGCCAGCAGCCAGGGCGGCCTGAATCAGCCCCAGCATTTT
v_gene: TRBV19; j_gene: TRBJ2-4; abundance: -; d_gene: -; CDR3aa: CASSPGGFTYF; CDR3nt: TGTGCCAGTAGTCCAGGAGGGTTTACGTACTTC
v_gene: TRBV5-6; j_gene: TRBJ1-5; abundance: -; d_gene: TRBD1; CDR3aa: CASSVFPDRDGQPQHF; CDR3nt: TGTGCCAGCAGCGTCTTCCCGGACAGGGACGGACAGCCCCAGCATTTT
v_gene: TRBV7-9; j_gene: TRBJ2-1; abundance: -; d_gene: TRBD1; CDR3aa: CASSRTGTGGLEQFF; CDR3nt: TGTGCCAGCAGTCGTACCGGGACAGGGGGCCTTGAGCAGTTCTTC
v_gene: TRBV9; j_gene: TRBJ2-7; abundance: -; d_gene: -; CDR3aa: CASSYRLEELGEQYF; CDR3nt: TGTGCCAGCAGTTATAGACTAGAGGAATTGGGGGAGCAGTACTTC
v_gene: TRBV4-1; j_gene: TRBJ2-1; abundance: -; d_gene: TRBD2; CDR3aa: CASSPGKLAGDSSYNEQFF; CDR3nt: TGCGCCAGCAGCCCAGGAAAACTAGCGGGCGATTCCTCCTACAATGAGCAGTTCTTC
v_gene: TRBV7-9; j_gene: TRBJ2-6; abundance: few; d_gene: -; CDR3aa: CASRWTESGANVLTF; CDR3nt: TGTGCCAGCAGATGGACAGAATCTGGGGCCAACGTCCTGACTTTC
v_gene: TRBV27; j_gene: TRBJ2-7; abundance: -; d_gene: -; CDR3aa: CASSPGTSYEQYF; CDR3nt: TGTGCCAGCAGCCCGGGGACTTCCTACGAGCAGTACTTC
v_gene: TRBV7-3; j_gene: TRBJ2-3; abundance: -; d_gene: -; CDR3aa: CASSFSGVIDTQYF; CDR3nt: TGTGCCAGCAGCTTCTCGGGAGTAATAGATACGCAGTATTTT
v_gene: TRBV5-5; j_gene: TRBJ2-5; abundance: -; d_gene: -; CDR3aa: CASSSRLAETQYF; CDR3nt: TGTGCCAGCAGCTCTAGGTTGGCGGAGACCCAGTACTTC
v_gene: TRBV28; j_gene: TRBJ2-2; abundance: -; d_gene: -; CDR3aa: CASNEVNTGELFF; CDR3nt: TGTGCCAGCAACGAGGTGAACACCGGGGAGCTGTTTTTT
v_gene: TRBV28; j_gene: TRBJ2-5; abundance: -; d_gene: -; CDR3aa: CASSLWLSGGEQETQYF; CDR3nt: TGTGCCAGCAGTTTATGGCTTAGCGGAGGGGAGCAGGAAACCCAGTACTTC
v_gene: TRBV29-1; j_gene: TRBJ1-5; abundance: -; d_gene: -; CDR3aa: CSVAGHSNQPQHF; CDR3nt: TGCAGCGTGGCCGGACACAGCAATCAGCCCCAGCATTTT
v_gene: TRBV5-6; j_gene: TRBJ1-2; abundance: few; d_gene: TRBD1; CDR3aa: CASSLDGSGGGYTF; CDR3nt: TGTGCCAGCAGCTTGGATGGTTCAGGGGGTGGCTACACCTTC
v_gene: TRBV25-1; j_gene: TRBJ2-7; abundance: -; d_gene: TRBD2; CDR3aa: CASSGGGSGISYEQYF; CDR3nt: TGTGCCAGCAGTGGAGGGGGTAGCGGGATCTCCTACGAGCAGTACTTC
v_gene: TRBV14; j_gene: TRBJ2-7; abundance: -; d_gene: -; CDR3aa: CASSQVSRTYEQYF; CDR3nt: TGTGCCAGCAGCCAAGTTTCCCGTACCTACGAGCAGTACTTC
v_gene: TRBV7-2; j_gene: TRBJ2-3; abundance: few; d_gene: -; CDR3aa: CASRLTGIPDTQYF; CDR3nt: TGTGCCAGCAGGCTAACAGGGATACCAGATACGCAGTATTTT
v_gene: TRBV30; j_gene: TRBJ2-7; abundance: -; d_gene: TRBD2; CDR3aa: CAWSVGLAVDEQYF; CDR3nt: TGTGCCTGGAGTGTAGGGCTAGCGGTAGACGAGCAGTACTTC
v_gene: TRBV5-4; j_gene: TRBJ2-7; abundance: -; d_gene: TRBD2; CDR3aa: CASSPLAGVVYEQYF; CDR3nt: TGTGCCAGCAGCCCACTAGCGGGTGTCGTTTACGAGCAGTACTTC
v_gene: TRBV5-1; j_gene: TRBJ2-6; abundance: few; d_gene: -; CDR3aa: CASSLDGRGALSGANVLTF; CDR3nt: TGCGCCAGCAGCTTGGACGGCAGGGGAGCTCTCTCTGGGGCCAACGTCCTGACTTTC
v_gene: TRBV10-3; j_gene: TRBJ2-1; abundance: few; d_gene: TRBD1; CDR3aa: CAATRDRGDEQFF; CDR3nt: TGTGCCGCCACCAGGGACAGGGGGGATGAGCAGTTCTTC
v_gene: TRBV28; j_gene: TRBJ1-4; abundance: few; d_gene: -; CDR3aa: CASRLRNEKLFF; CDR3nt: TGTGCCAGCAGGTTGAGGAATGAAAAACTGTTTTTT
v_gene: TRBV5-4; j_gene: TRBJ2-2; abundance: -; d_gene: TRBD1; CDR3aa: CASSLQGRDTGELFF; CDR3nt: TGTGCCAGCAGCTTACAGGGGCGCGACACCGGGGAGCTGTTTTTT
v_gene: TRBV19; j_gene: TRBJ1-1; abundance: few; d_gene: -; CDR3aa: CASSMGQNGEAFF; CDR3nt: TGTGCCAGTAGTATGGGGCAGAATGGTGAAGCTTTCTTT
v_gene: TRBV19; j_gene: TRBJ2-6; abundance: few; d_gene: -; CDR3aa: CASRSSGANVLTF; CDR3nt: TGTGCCAGTAGGAGCTCTGGGGCCAACGTCCTGACTTTC
v_gene: TRBV19; j_gene: TRBJ1-1; abundance: few; d_gene: -; CDR3aa: CASSPFGRGSTYQSTEAFF; CDR3nt: TGTGCCAGTAGCCCATTTGGGCGCGGGTCTACCTACCAGAGCACTGAAGCTTTCTTT
v_gene: TRBV25-1; j_gene: TRBJ2-1; abundance: few; d_gene: -; CDR3aa: CASSKTLVSMIF; CDR3nt: TGTGCCAGCAGCAAAACCCTAGTGTCTATGATCTTC
v_gene: TRBV7-8; j_gene: TRBJ2-5; abundance: -; d_gene: TRBD2; CDR3aa: CTAGVRETQYF; CDR3nt: TGTACGGCGGGAGTGAGGGAGACCCAGTACTTC
v_gene: TRBV9; j_gene: TRBJ2-7; abundance: -; d_gene: -; CDR3aa: CASSPRENSYEQYF; CDR3nt: TGTGCCAGCAGCCCCCGGGAAAACTCCTACGAGCAGTACTTC